The clone carrying this TCR beta chain has ten or more counts. The data are from a study of molecular identifiers for immune sequencing clone quantification. Germline assignment: CDR1 SGHRS and CDR2 YFSETQ. The CDR3 loop spans 16 amino acids. Trimming removed 4 bases at V and 3 bases at J, with 17 bases between. TCRdb re-analysed the PCR reads in MiXCR, keeping a single row per CDR3 protein. The sample holds approximately 63,000 distinct CDR3 sequences; around 19% are singletons and the top ten take 1.1% to 1.5%. This TCR came from a human donor in good health. Some libraries in this study had Jurkat cell RNA spiked in. The source material was naive CD8+ T cells from blood, with Jurkat cell RNA spiked in. Subset specified: FACS-sorted CD8+CD4-CCR7+CD45RA+ naive T cells. V usage is TRBV5-1 and J usage is TRBJ2-4; possibly TRBD2 for D (5 bases). CDR3 nucleotides: TGCGCCAGCAGCCAGAAACGTGGCGGGTTCAAAAACATTCAGTACTTC. Protein: CASSQKRGGFKNIQYF.